This TCR beta chain was documented in a study of cytomegalovirus exposure and HLA in healthy donors. Study overall: For the 300 to 400 genotyped donors, approximately 83% fell within the Caucasian-associated ancestry cluster. Study observations and caveats: In a later analysis, at a false discovery rate of 0.05, 17,000 or so TCR beta sequences were associated with HLA alleles. Among the most significant clusters, several appeared linked to common viral pathogens in a later analysis.

The CDR3 consists of 17 residues. Trimming took 0 bases from V and 4 from J; bases not matched to a gene: 8. Germline V gene lookup returns CDR1 SGHTA and CDR2 FQGTGA. In the PCR, 60 Vbeta and 13 Jbeta primers were used. Under the authors' procedure: It was a later analysis that counted 79 million or so unique TCR beta chains, of which roughly 11 million were shared. Assay: immunoSEQ multiplex PCR; the TCRdb copy retains only in-frame clones and omits some. V and J calls plus clone size are reproduced from that table; the DNA served to infer D and trimming. The table includes about 160,000 clones, approximately 79% detected once. On this clone itself: Its target is not known.

This chain connects TRBV7-3 to TRBJ2-3; 9 bases agree with TRBD2. The sequence was obtained from a man aged 55-75 years in good health and CMV-seronegative. The material sequenced was PBMCs. CDR3: CASSLTLGGGAADTQYF. CDR3 DNA: TGTGCCAGCAGCTTAACGTTGGGCGGGGGGGCTGCAGATACGCAGTATTTT.